The 5 T cell receptor beta chains listed next were all sequenced from one sample in a study of blood T cell repertoires in COVID-19. Clones were sequenced by immunoSEQ multiplex PCR, and TCRdb holds only the in-frame ones, with some missing. The table has 390,000 or so clones, roughly 87% seen once. The sequencing sample was made of PBMCs or T cells enriched from blood (not recorded which). The receptor set was obtained from a woman aged 45-59 years who had recovered from COVID-19.

The CDR3 here is CASSLFRTGSLAKNIQYF. CDR3 in DNA: TGTGCCAGCAGCCTCTTCAGGACAGGGAGCCTAGCCAAAAACATTCAGTACTTC. V is TRBV11-2 and J is TRBJ2-4; TRBD1 aligns across 8 bases. Per the germline V gene, CDR1 is SGHAT and CDR2 is FQNNGV. Trimming at V came to 5 bases and at J to 0 bases, leaving 12 bases not matched to a gene. The CDR3 totals 18 residues.

J is TRBJ2-1 and V is TRBV9; D is perhaps TRBD2 (5 bases). This CDR3 is built from 16 residues. Trimming pared 1 base from V and 8 bases from J, leaving 19 bases between. Germline assignment: CDR1 SGDLS and CDR2 YYNGEE. CDR3 DNA: TGTGCCAGCAGCGTATTAGCGACTGGGGTAGGCGATGAGCAGTTCTTC. Residues: CASSVLATGVGDEQFF.

The chain recombines TRBV27 with TRBJ1-2; unclear D gene. V gave up 3 bases and J gave up 6 bases, with 11 bases separating them. The germline CDR1 and CDR2 sequences are MNHEY and SMNVEV (reference sequence). The CDR3 is 13 residues long. For the CDR3, the DNA is TGTGCCAGCAGTTTCCGGGGAGGAGATGGCTACACCTTC. This translates into CASSFRGGDGYTF.

This sequence joins TRBV18 and TRBJ1-5, with 7 bases lining up with TRBD1. Per germline, CDR1 KGHSH and CDR2 LQKENI. The V segment lost 2 bases and the J segment 4 bases; nucleotides outside the gene matches: 5. The CDR3 totals 15 residues. CDR3: CASSPAGQPNQPQHF. The DNA of the CDR3 is TGTGCCAGCTCACCAGCGGGACAGCCTAATCAGCCCCAGCATTTT.

This rearrangement joins TRBV30 to TRBJ1-4; 7 bases line up with TRBD1. The CDR3 has 15 amino acids. Germline CDR1 reads GTSNPN; CDR2 reads SVGIG (reference sequence). V was pared by 0 bases and J by 5 bases, with 6 bases of the junction left unmatched. CDR3 DNA sequence: TGTGCCTGGAGTGTACGGGGGACAGAGAATGAAAAACTGTTTTTT. It yields the protein CAWSVRGTENEKLFF.